This T cell receptor beta chain was found in a study of T cell responses to AZD1222 COVID-19 vaccine. Whole-study results and caveats: Receipt of two AZD1222 doses was followed by a rise in Spike-specific TCR breadth and depth. Close to half of spike-specific TCRs reportedly recognize unmutated variant regions. All repertoire sampling was performed exclusively after the peak T cell response.

Some clones are missing from TCRdb's copy, which holds only in-frame ones; the method was immunoSEQ multiplex PCR. The table lists over 100,000 clones, over 75% of them singletons, with roughly a sixth in the top ten. Germline CDR1 SNHLY, CDR2 FYNNEI. The CDR3 has 16 amino acids. V dropped 6 bases and J dropped 6 bases, with 21 bases sitting between them. To note about this clone: No antigen is known for it.

The TCR sequence derives from an adult in good health. This chain links TRBV2 with TRBJ1-5, with D tentatively TRBD1 (5 bases). The material sequenced was peripheral blood, taken on day 0 of AZD1222 vaccination. CDR3 sequence (DNA): TGTGCCAGCAGGGACTTTAAGGGGTCGGGGAGTCAGCCCCAGCATTTT. This encodes CASRDFKGSGSQPQHF.